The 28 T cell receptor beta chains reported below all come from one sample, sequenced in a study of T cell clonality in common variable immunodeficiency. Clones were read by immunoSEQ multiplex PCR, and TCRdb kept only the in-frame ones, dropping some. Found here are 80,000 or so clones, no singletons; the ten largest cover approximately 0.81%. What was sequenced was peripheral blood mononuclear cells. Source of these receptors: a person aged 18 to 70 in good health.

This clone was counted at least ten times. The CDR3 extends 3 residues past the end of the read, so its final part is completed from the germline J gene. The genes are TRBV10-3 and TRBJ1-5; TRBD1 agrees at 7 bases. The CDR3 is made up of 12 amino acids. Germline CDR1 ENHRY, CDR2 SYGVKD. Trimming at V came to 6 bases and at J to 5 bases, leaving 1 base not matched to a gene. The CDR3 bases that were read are TGTGCCATCAGCCAGGGGGATCAGCCC. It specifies CAISQGDQP. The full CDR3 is CAISQGDQPQHF.

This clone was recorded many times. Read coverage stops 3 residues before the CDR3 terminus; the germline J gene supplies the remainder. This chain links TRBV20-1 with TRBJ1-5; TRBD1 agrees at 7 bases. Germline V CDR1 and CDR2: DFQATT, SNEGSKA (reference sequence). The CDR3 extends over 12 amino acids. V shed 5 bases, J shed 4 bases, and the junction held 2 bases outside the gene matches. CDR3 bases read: TGCAGTGCTGGACAGGTAAATCAGCCC. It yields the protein CSAGQVNQP. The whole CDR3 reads CSAGQVNQPQHF.

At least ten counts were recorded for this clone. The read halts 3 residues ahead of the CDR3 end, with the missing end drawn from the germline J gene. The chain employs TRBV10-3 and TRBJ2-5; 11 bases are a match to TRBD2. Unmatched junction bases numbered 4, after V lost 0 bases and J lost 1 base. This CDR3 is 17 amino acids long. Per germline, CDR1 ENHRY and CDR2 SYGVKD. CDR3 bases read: TGTGCCATCAGTGAGTCCGGGACTAGCGGCCTCCAAGAGACC. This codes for CAISESGTSGLQET. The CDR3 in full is CAISESGTSGLQETQYF.

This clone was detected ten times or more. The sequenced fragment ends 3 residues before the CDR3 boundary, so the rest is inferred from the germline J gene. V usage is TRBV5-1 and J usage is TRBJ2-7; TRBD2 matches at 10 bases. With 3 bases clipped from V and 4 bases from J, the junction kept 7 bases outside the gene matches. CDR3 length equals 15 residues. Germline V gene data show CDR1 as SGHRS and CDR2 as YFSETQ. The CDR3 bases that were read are TGCGCCAGCAGCTCCTCAAGCGGGAGGGCGTACGAG. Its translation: CASSSSSGRAYE. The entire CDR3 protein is CASSSSSGRAYEQYF. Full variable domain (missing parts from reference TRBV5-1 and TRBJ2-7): KAGVTQTPRYLIKTRGQQVTLSCSPISGHRSVSWYQQTPGQGLQFLFEYFSETQRNKGNFPGRFSGRQFSNSRSEMNVSTLELGDSALYLCASSSSSGRAYEQYFGPGTRLTVT.

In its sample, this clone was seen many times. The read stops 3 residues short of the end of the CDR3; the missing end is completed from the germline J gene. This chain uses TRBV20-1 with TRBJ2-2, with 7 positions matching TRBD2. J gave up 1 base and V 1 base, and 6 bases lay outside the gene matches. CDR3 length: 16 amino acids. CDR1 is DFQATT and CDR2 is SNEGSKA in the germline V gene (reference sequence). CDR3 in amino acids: CSARGYGGRNTGELFF. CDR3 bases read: TGCAGTGCTAGAGGGTACGGCGGGAGGAACACCGGGGAG.

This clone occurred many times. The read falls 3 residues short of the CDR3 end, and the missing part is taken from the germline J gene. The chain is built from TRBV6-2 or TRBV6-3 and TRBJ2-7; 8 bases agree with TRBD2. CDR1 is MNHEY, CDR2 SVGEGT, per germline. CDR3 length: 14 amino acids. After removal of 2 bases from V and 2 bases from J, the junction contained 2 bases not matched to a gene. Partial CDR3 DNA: TGTGCCAGCAGTTACGAGACTAGCGCCTACGAG. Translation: CASSYETSAYE. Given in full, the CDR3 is CASSYETSAYEQYF.

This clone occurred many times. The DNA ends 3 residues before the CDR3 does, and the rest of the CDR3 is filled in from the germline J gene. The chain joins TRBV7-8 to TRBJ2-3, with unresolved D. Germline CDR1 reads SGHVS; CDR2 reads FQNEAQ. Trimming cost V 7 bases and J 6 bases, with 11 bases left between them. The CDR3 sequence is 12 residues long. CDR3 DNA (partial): TGTGCCAGCATCCTAAACGAGGATACG. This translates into CASILNEDT. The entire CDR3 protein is CASILNEDTQYF.

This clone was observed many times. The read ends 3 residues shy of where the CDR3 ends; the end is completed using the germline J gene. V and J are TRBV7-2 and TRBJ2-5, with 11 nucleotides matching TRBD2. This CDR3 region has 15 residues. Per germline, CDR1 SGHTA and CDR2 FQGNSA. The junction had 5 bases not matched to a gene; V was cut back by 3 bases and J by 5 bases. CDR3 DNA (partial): TGTGCCAGCAGCTTTAGCGGGAGGGCTCCGGAGACC. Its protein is CASSFSGRAPET. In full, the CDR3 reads CASSFSGRAPETQYF.

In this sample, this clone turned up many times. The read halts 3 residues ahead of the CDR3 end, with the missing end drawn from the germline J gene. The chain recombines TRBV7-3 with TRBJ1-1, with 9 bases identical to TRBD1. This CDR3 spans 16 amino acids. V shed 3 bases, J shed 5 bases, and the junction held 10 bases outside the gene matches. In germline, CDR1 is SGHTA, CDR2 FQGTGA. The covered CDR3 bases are TGTGCCAGCAGCTTGGACAGGGGAAGTTTTTCGACTGAA. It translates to CASSLDRGSFSTE. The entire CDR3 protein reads CASSLDRGSFSTEAFF.

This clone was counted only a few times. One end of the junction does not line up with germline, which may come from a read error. This chain's CDR3 is CASSRGQGAYEQFF. The DNA read from the CDR3 is TGTGCTAGCAGCCGGGGACAGGGGGCATATGAG. The V and J genes are TRBV7-7 and TRBJ2-1; 12 bases match TRBD1. Coverage ceases 3 residues before the CDR3 finishes, and the germline J gene fills in the end. Germline-derived CDR1 and CDR2 are SSHAT and FNYEAQ (reference sequence). The CDR3 is 14 amino acids.

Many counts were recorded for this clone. CDR3 loop: CASRPRGNTEAFF. The CDR3 bases that were read are TGTGCCAGCAGGCCCAGGGGGAACACTGAA. V gene TRBV6-2 or TRBV6-3 combines with J gene TRBJ1-1; possibly TRBD1 for D (6 bases). The CDR3 end falls 3 residues outside the read, so it is completed with the germline J gene. This CDR3 has 13 amino acids. The germline gives CDR1 MNHEY, CDR2 SVGEGT. V shed 6 bases and J shed 1 base, with 9 bases lying between them.

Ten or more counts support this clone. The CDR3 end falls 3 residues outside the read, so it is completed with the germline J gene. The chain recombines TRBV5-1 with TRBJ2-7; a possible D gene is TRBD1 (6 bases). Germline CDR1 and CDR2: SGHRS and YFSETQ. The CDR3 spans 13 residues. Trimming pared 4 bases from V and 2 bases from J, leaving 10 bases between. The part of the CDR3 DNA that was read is TGCGCCAGCAGCCAGACAGGTCCCTACGAG. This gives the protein CASSQTGPYE. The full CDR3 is CASSQTGPYEQYF.

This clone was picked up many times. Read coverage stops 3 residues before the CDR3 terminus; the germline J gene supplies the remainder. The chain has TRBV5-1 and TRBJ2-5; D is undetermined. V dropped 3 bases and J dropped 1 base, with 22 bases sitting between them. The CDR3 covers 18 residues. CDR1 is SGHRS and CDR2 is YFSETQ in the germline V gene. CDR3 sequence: CASSSPSMQSTLQETQYF. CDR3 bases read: TGCGCCAGCAGCTCCCCTTCGATGCAGTCCACCCTCCAAGAGACC.

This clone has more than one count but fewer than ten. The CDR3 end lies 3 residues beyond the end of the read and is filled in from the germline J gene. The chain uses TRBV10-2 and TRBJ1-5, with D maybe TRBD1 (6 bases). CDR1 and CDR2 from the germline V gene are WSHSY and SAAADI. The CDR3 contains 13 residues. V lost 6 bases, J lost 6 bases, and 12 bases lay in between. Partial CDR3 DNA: TGCGCCAGCAGCTACAGGGAGACTCAGCCC. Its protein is CASSYRETQP. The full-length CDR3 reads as CASSYRETQPQHF.

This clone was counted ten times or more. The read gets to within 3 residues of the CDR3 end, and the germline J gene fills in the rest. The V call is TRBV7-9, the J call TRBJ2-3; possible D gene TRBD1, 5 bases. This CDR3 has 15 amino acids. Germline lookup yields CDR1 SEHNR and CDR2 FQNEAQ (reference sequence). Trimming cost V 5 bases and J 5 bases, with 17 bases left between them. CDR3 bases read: TGTGCCAGCAGCCCATGGACACCATCGGGAGATACG. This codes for CASSPWTPSGDT. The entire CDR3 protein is CASSPWTPSGDTQYF.

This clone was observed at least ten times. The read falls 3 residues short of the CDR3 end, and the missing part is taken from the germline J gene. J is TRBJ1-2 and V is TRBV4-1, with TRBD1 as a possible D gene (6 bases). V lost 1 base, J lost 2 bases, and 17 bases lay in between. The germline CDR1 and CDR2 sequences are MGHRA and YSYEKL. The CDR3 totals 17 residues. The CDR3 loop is CASSQAGVQGLNYGYTF. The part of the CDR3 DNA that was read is TGCGCCAGCAGCCAAGCAGGAGTACAGGGCTTAAACTATGGC.

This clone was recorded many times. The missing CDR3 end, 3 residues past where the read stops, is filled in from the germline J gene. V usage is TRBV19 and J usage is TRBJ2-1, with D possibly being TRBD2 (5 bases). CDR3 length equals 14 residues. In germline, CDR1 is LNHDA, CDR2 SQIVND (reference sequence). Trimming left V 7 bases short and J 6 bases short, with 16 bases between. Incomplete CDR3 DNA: TGTGCCAGTAACACTATAAGCGGAGGCAATGAG. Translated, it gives CASNTISGGNE. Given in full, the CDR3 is CASNTISGGNEQFF.

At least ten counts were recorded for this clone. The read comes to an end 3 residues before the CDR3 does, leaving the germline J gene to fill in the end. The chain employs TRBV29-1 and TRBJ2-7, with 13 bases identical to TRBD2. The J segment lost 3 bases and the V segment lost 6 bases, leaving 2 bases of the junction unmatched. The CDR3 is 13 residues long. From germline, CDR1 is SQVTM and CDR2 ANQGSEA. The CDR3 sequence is CSVGLAGVYEQYF. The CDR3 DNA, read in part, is TGCAGCGTAGGACTAGCGGGAGTCTACGAG.

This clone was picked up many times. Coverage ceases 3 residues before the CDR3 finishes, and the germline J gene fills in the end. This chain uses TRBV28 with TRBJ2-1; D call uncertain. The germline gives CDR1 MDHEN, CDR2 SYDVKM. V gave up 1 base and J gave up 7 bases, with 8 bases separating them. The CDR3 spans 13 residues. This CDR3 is CASSLLVRNEQFF. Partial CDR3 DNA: TGTGCCAGCAGTTTATTAGTCCGTAATGAG.

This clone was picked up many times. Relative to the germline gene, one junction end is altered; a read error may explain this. CDR3 DNA, as far as it was read: TGCGCCAGCAGCCAACTCCGGGACAGTTCCTACGAG. Protein sequence: CASSQLRDSSYE. The entire CDR3 protein reads CASSQLRDSSYEQYF. J is TRBJ2-7 and V is TRBV4-2, with 7 bases identical to TRBD1. The CDR3 end falls 3 residues outside the read, so it is completed with the germline J gene. The germline V gene encodes CDR1 LGHNA and CDR2 YNFKEQ. The CDR3 is 15 amino acids.

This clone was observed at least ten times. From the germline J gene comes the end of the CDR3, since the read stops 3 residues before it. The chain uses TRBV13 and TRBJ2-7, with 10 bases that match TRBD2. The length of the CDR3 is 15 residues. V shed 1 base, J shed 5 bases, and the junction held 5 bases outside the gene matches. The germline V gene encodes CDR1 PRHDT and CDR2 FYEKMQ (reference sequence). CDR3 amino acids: CASSLATSGLHEQYF. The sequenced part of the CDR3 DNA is TGTGCCAGCAGCTTAGCGACTAGCGGGTTACACGAG.

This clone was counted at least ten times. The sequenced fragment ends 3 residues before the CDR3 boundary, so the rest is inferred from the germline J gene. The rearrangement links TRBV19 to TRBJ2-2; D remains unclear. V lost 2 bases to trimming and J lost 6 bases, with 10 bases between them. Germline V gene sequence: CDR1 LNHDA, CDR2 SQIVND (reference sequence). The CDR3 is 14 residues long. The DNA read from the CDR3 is TGTGCCAGTAGTATACAGGTTACCTCCGGGGAG. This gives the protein CASSIQVTSGE. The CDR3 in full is CASSIQVTSGELFF.

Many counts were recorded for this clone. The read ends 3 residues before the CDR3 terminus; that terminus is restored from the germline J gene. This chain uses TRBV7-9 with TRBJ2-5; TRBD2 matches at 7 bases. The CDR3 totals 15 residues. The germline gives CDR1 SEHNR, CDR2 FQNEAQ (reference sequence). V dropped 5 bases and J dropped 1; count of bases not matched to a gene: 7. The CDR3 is CASSGGELTQETQYF. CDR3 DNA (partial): TGTGCCAGCAGCGGGGGGGAGCTCACCCAAGAGACC.

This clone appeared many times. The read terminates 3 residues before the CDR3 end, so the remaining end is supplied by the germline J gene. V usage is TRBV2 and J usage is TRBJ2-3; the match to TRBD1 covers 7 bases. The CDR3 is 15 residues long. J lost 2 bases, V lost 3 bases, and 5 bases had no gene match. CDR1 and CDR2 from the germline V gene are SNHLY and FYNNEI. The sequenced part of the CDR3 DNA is TGTGCCAGCAGTGACCGGGACAGACCCACAGATACG. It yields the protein CASSDRDRPTDT. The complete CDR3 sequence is CASSDRDRPTDTQYF.

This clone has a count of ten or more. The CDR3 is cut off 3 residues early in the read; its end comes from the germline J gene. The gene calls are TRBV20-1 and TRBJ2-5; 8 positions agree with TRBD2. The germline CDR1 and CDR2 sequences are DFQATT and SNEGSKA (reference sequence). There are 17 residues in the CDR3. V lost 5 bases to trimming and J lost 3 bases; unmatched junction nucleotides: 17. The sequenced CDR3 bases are TGCAGTGCTGCCCCCCCCAGCGGGAGAACCGAAAAAGAGACC. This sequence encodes CSAAPPSGRTEKET. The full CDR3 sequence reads CSAAPPSGRTEKETQYF.

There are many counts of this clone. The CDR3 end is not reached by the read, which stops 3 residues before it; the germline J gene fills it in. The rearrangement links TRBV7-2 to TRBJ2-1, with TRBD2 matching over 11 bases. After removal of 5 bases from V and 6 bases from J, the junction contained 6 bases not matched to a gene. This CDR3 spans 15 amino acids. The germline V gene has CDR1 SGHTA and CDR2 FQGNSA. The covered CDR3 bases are TGTGCCAGCAGCGCCCCGGGACTAGCGGCCAATGAG. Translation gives CASSAPGLAANE. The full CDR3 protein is CASSAPGLAANEQFF.

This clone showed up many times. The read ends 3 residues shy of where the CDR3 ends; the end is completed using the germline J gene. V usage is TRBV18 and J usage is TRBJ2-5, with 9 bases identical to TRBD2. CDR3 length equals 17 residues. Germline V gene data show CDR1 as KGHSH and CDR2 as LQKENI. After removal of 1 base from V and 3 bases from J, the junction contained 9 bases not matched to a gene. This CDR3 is CASSPLAGARGEETQYF. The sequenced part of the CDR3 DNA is TGTGCCAGCTCACCACTAGCGGGAGCCCGAGGTGAAGAGACC.

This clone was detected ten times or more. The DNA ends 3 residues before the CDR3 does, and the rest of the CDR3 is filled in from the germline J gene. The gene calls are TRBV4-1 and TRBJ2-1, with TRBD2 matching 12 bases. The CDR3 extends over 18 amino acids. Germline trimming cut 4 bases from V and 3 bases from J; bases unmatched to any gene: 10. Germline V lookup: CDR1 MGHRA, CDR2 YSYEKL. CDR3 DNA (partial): TGCGCCAGCAGCCTTACCACCCAGGGACTAGCGGGCTACAATGAG. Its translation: CASSLTTQGLAGYNE. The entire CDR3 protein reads CASSLTTQGLAGYNEQFF.